This entry lists 26 T cell receptor beta chains sequenced from one sample in a study of blood T cell repertoires in COVID-19. The protocol was immunoSEQ multiplex PCR, while the TCRdb copy is restricted to in-frame clones and leaves out a portion. This table holds 330,000 or so clones, approximately 87% found once. Input material: PBMCs or T cells enriched from blood (not recorded which). These receptors were obtained from a man aged 35 to 55 in a cohort exposed to, infected with or recovered from COVID-19 (not recorded which).

The chain joins TRBV4-1 to TRBJ2-1; 10 positions agree with TRBD2. J lost 8 bases, V lost 3 bases, and 10 bases had no gene match. This CDR3 spans 16 amino acids. Germline assignment: CDR1 MGHRA and CDR2 YSYEKL. CDR3 coding DNA: TGCGCCAGCAGCCAGCCCTTAGGGACTAGCGTGGATGAGCAGTTCTTC. This gives the protein CASSQPLGTSVDEQFF.

This chain connects TRBV27 to TRBJ2-6, with 7 bases identical to TRBD2. The V gene's germline CDR1 is MNHEY and CDR2 SMNVEV (reference sequence). V shed 4 bases, J shed 2 bases, and the junction held 2 bases outside the gene matches. This CDR3 contains 15 residues. CDR3 in amino acids: CASSSAGTGANVLTF. In DNA form, the CDR3 reads TGTGCCAGCAGTTCAGCGGGGACTGGGGCCAACGTCCTGACTTTC.

V usage is TRBV19 and J usage is TRBJ1-6, with 11 bases that match TRBD1. The CDR3 runs 17 residues. With V trimmed by 1 base and J by 10 bases, 9 bases remained unmatched. The germline V gene encodes CDR1 LNHDA and CDR2 SQIVND (reference sequence). CDR3 DNA: TGTGCCAGTAGTATAGGAGTAAGGGGACAGGGGGTCTCACCCCTCCACTTT. This sequence encodes CASSIGVRGQGVSPLHF. The variable domain in full, completed from reference TRBV19 and TRBJ1-6, reads DGGITQSPKYLFRKEGQNVTLSCEQNLNHDAMYWYRQDPGQGLRLIYYSQIVNDFQKGDIAEGYSVSREKKESFPLTVTSAQKNPTAFYLCASSIGVRGQGVSPLHFGNGTRLTVT.

The rearrangement joins TRBV7-8 to TRBJ1-2; no reliable D call. The germline gives CDR1 SGHVS, CDR2 FQNEAQ. Trimming shortened V by 5 bases and J by 4 bases, and 14 bases separated the two germline ends. The CDR3 consists of 14 residues. The CDR3 is CASSPQTVTYGYTF. Written as DNA, the CDR3 is TGTGCCAGCAGCCCCCAGACTGTAACCTATGGCTACACCTTC.

The genes are TRBV5-5 and TRBJ2-2; D remains ambiguous. Trimming took 0 bases from V and 0 from J, leaving 9 bases between them. CDR3 size: 16 residues. Germline CDR1 and CDR2: SGHKS and YYEKEE (reference sequence). The CDR3 is CASSLEAGSNTGELFF. In nucleotides, the CDR3 is TGTGCCAGCAGCTTGGAGGCAGGATCGAACACCGGGGAGCTGTTTTTT.

The rearrangement joins TRBV30 to TRBJ2-7; 9 bases align to TRBD2. The CDR3 totals 15 residues. The ends lost 1 base at V and 7 bases at J; junction bases unmatched: 11. Germline values: CDR1 GTSNPN, CDR2 SVGIG (reference sequence). CDR3 residues: CAWSEWSSGTREQYF. In DNA, the CDR3 is TGTGCCTGGAGTGAGTGGTCTAGCGGGACGCGGGAGCAGTACTTC.

The rearrangement links TRBV2 to TRBJ1-1, with 7 bases fitting TRBD1. This CDR3 has 13 amino acids. The ends lost 8 bases at V and 4 bases at J; junction bases unmatched: 7. CDR1 and CDR2 from the germline V gene are SNHLY and FYNNEI. CDR3 bases: TGTGCCAGCGAACCGGACAGGAGCACTGAAGCTTTCTTT. Translating gives CASEPDRSTEAFF.

This chain links TRBV14 with TRBJ2-2; D uncertain. Trimming took 8 bases from V and 1 from J, leaving 5 bases between them. The CDR3 loop spans 12 amino acids. CDR1 is SGHDN and CDR2 is FVKESK in the germline V gene. CDR3 bases: TGTGCCAGCGGCTTGAACACCGGGGAGCTGTTTTTT. Translated: CASGLNTGELFF.

This clone occurred once. V gene TRBV7-9 combines with J gene TRBJ2-3; 8 nucleotides line up with TRBD2. V was clipped by 1 base and J by 1 base; unmatched bases: 1. CDR1 and CDR2 from the germline V gene are SEHNR and FQNEAQ (reference sequence). The CDR3 loop spans 15 amino acids. In nucleotides, the CDR3 is TGTGCCAGCAGCTTAGGTAGCGGGGGCACAGATACGCAGTATTTT. This gives the protein CASSLGSGGTDTQYF.

This chain uses TRBV19 with TRBJ1-5; 8 nucleotides align to TRBD1. V shed 5 bases, J shed 4 bases, and the junction held 7 bases outside the gene matches. The germline CDR1 and CDR2 sequences are LNHDA and SQIVND (reference sequence). This CDR3 is 15 amino acids long. The CDR3 DNA follows: TGTGCCAGTAGTCCAACCGGACAGGGTAATCAGCCCCAGCATTTT. It yields the protein CASSPTGQGNQPQHF.

The V and J genes are TRBV7-2 and TRBJ1-4; TRBD1 matches at 7 bases. The germline CDR1 and CDR2 sequences are SGHTA and FQGNSA. V dropped 5 bases and J dropped 2; count of bases not matched to a gene: 5. The length of the CDR3 is 15 residues. CDR3 sequence: CASSKRQGTNEKLFF. DNA of the CDR3: TGTGCCAGCAGCAAAAGACAGGGCACTAATGAAAAACTGTTTTTT.

The chain joins TRBV27 to TRBJ2-7; the match to TRBD2 covers 9 bases. There are 14 residues in the CDR3. Germline CDR1 is MNHEY and CDR2 is SMNVEV (reference sequence). Trimming took 5 bases from V and 6 from J; bases not matched to a gene: 8. This chain's CDR3 is CASSPSGTRFEQYF. The CDR3 nucleotides are TGTGCCAGCAGTCCTAGCGGGACGCGGTTCGAGCAGTACTTC.

The chain has TRBV27 and TRBJ1-2, with D maybe TRBD1 (6 bases). V lost 8 bases, J lost 4 bases, and 8 bases lay in between. CDR1 is MNHEY and CDR2 is SMNVEV in the germline V gene (reference sequence). The CDR3 has 11 amino acids. The CDR3 nucleotides read TGTGCCAGCTTGGACAGCTATGGCTACACCTTC. Translated, it gives CASLDSYGYTF.

For this clone: Other DNA sequences in the same sample also yield this CDR3. This chain links TRBV7-9 with TRBJ1-1; D is perhaps TRBD1 (6 bases). CDR1 and CDR2 from the germline V gene are SEHNR and FQNEAQ (reference sequence). The CDR3 loop spans 14 amino acids. The V gene lost 2 bases and the J gene lost 0 bases, with 7 bases spanning the gap. The CDR3 loop reads CASSLQGMNTEAFF. CDR3 DNA sequence: TGTGCCAGCAGCTTACAGGGGATGAACACTGAAGCTTTCTTT.

The chain uses TRBV3-1 (or the pseudogene TRBV3-2) and TRBJ1-2; 7 positions match TRBD1. The V gene end was trimmed by 0 bases and the J gene end by 10 bases; junction bases not matched to a gene: 11. This CDR3 is 15 amino acids long. Germline V gene data show CDR1 as LGHDT and CDR2 as YNNKEL (reference sequence). CDR3: CASSQEGPRGRNYTF. The CDR3, as DNA: TGTGCCAGCAGCCAAGAAGGACCCAGGGGGAGGAACTACACCTTC.

The chain's CDR3 is CASDSSGAREKLFF. DNA for the CDR3: TGTGCCAGCGATTCGAGCGGGGCGCGGGAAAAACTGTTTTTT. V is TRBV28 and J is TRBJ1-4, with D possibly TRBD1 on 5 matching bases. Trimming cost V 8 bases and J 8 bases, with 18 bases left between them. The CDR3 has 14 residues. Germline V gene lookup returns CDR1 MDHEN and CDR2 SYDVKM.

This sequence joins TRBV21-1 and TRBJ1-1; the listed D gene, TRBD1, was not tested against the DNA. TRBV21-1 is described as a pseudogene. This CDR3 contains 14 residues. This CDR3 reads CASSAFDRDTEAFF. CDR3 nucleotide sequence: TGTGCCAGCAGCGCATTCGACAGGGACACTGAAGCTTTCTTT.

The chain recombines TRBV4-2 with TRBJ2-3, with TRBD2 matching 8 bases. Trimming removed 6 bases from V and 1 base from J; junction bases left unmatched: 9. CDR3 length equals 16 residues. Germline assignment: CDR1 LGHNA and CDR2 YNFKEQ. The CDR3 coding sequence is TGTGCCAGCAGGGGTTCGGCGGGAGGAGGCACAGATACGCAGTATTTT. Its protein is CASRGSAGGGTDTQYF.

The CDR3 sequence: CASSYERGPYEQYF. The CDR3 nucleotides read TGTGCCAGCAGTTACGAGAGGGGGCCGTACGAGCAGTACTTC. The chain employs TRBV6-2 or TRBV6-3 and TRBJ2-7, with 7 bases aligning to TRBD1. The CDR3 length is 14 residues. The J segment lost 4 bases and the V segment lost 2 bases, leaving 5 bases of the junction unmatched. CDR1 is MNHEY, CDR2 SVGEGT, per germline.

The chain couples TRBV7-6 to TRBJ2-2; 8 positions match TRBD2. CDR1 SGHVS and CDR2 FNYEAQ come from the germline V gene. The CDR3 contains 16 residues. V trimming: 5 bases; J trimming: 7 bases; junction bases outside the gene matches: 12. In DNA form, the CDR3 reads TGTGCCAGCAGCCCCGGTGTAGCGGGACGGAACGGGGAGCTGTTTTTT. Its translation is CASSPGVAGRNGELFF.

The chain uses TRBV5-1 and TRBJ2-3, with TRBD1 matching over 10 bases. Trimming cost V 1 base and J 2 bases; bases outside gene matches: 4. This CDR3 region has 16 residues. Germline CDR1 is SGHRS and CDR2 is YFSETQ. DNA for the CDR3: TGCGCCAGCAGCTTGTCCGGGACAGGGGTCACAGATACGCAGTATTTT. Translating it yields CASSLSGTGVTDTQYF.

The rearrangement joins TRBV28 to TRBJ1-6; 8 bases are shared with TRBD1. Germline loops: CDR1 MDHEN, CDR2 SYDVKM. The J segment lost 8 bases and the V segment lost 4 bases, leaving 4 bases of the junction unmatched. The CDR3 is 14 residues long. DNA of the CDR3: TGTGCCAGCAGTTCCGGACAGGGAGATTCACCCCTCCACTTT. Translated, it gives CASSSGQGDSPLHF. The whole variable domain, filled in from reference TRBV28 and TRBJ1-6, reads DVKVTQSSRYLVKRTGEKVFLECVQDMDHENMFWYRQDPGLGLRLIYFSYDVKMKEKGDIPEGYSVSREKKERFSLILESASTNQTSMYLCASSSGQGDSPLHFGNGTRLTVT.

J is TRBJ2-7 and V is TRBV5-1; D might be TRBD1 (6 bases). Germline values: CDR1 SGHRS, CDR2 YFSETQ. The CDR3 extends over 15 amino acids. Trimming removed 0 bases from V and 3 bases from J, with 13 bases in between. The chain's CDR3 is CASSLAGPGDYEQYF. As DNA, the CDR3 is TGCGCCAGCAGCTTGGCCGGTCCAGGGGACTACGAGCAGTACTTC. The variable domain in full, completed from reference TRBV5-1 and TRBJ2-7, reads KAGVTQTPRYLIKTRGQQVTLSCSPISGHRSVSWYQQTPGQGLQFLFEYFSETQRNKGNFPGRFSGRQFSNSRSEMNVSTLELGDSALYLCASSLAGPGDYEQYFGPGTRLTVT.

This sequence joins TRBV10-3 and TRBJ1-2; 8 positions agree with TRBD1. This CDR3 region has 14 residues. V dropped 6 bases and J dropped 4; count of bases not matched to a gene: 7. Germline assignment: CDR1 ENHRY and CDR2 SYGVKD. DNA for the CDR3: TGTGCCATCAGGGGGACAGGAAAGACCTATGGCTACACCTTC. Residues: CAIRGTGKTYGYTF.

The rearrangement uses TRBV28 and TRBJ1-3, with 7 positions matching TRBD1. Looked up from germline, CDR1 is MDHEN and CDR2 is SYDVKM. The junction had 3 bases not matched to a gene; V was cut back by 8 bases and J by 2 bases. This CDR3 contains 13 residues. The CDR3 region has the DNA TGTGCCAGCCGTAGGGGGCCTGGAAACACCATATATTTT. Protein: CASRRGPGNTIYF. The full variable domain, with the rest looked up from reference TRBV28 and TRBJ1-3, is DVKVTQSSRYLVKRTGEKVFLECVQDMDHENMFWYRQDPGLGLRLIYFSYDVKMKEKGDIPEGYSVSREKKERFSLILESASTNQTSMYLCASRRGPGNTIYFGEGSWLTVV.

The chain recombines TRBV5-1 with TRBJ1-2; TRBD1 agrees at 7 bases. V lost 4 bases and J lost 4; bases outside the gene matches: 7. The V gene's germline CDR1 is SGHRS and CDR2 YFSETQ. The CDR3 runs 14 residues. CDR3 sequence: CASSLTGQSYGYTF. Written as DNA, the CDR3 is TGCGCCAGCAGCCTGACAGGGCAAAGCTATGGCTACACCTTC.